These 4 T cell receptor beta chains share one sample of origin, sequenced in a study of cytomegalovirus exposure and HLA in healthy donors. Some clones are missing from TCRdb's copy, which holds only in-frame ones; the method was immunoSEQ multiplex PCR. The top ten hold roughly 5% of the sample, which has some 100,000 clones, roughly 83% seen once. Material for sequencing was PBMCs. Source of these receptors: a man aged 18 to 30 in good health and CMV-seronegative.

The chain couples TRBV29-1 to TRBJ2-7; the match to TRBD1 covers 7 bases. Germline CDR1 SQVTM, CDR2 ANQGSEA. The CDR3 consists of 13 residues. V trimming: 7 bases; J trimming: 5 bases; junction bases outside the gene matches: 11. The CDR3 reads CSARRGGMNEQYF. The CDR3 nucleotides are TGCAGCGCCCGTAGAGGGGGCATGAACGAGCAGTACTTC.

This clone was found once. The chain joins TRBV2 to TRBJ2-7, with TRBD2 as a possible D gene (7 bases). The V gene's germline CDR1 is SNHLY and CDR2 FYNNEI. Trimming left V 7 bases short and J 7 bases short, with 23 bases between. The CDR3 has 15 residues. CDR3 bases: TGTGCCAGCAATCCGGGGCTCGGGGGGCTGGGGGAGCAGTACTTC. Protein: CASNPGLGGLGEQYF.

The rearrangement uses TRBV7-6 and TRBJ2-7, with D possibly being TRBD1 (5 bases). This CDR3 is 11 amino acids long. The V and J ends lost 4 bases and 5 bases respectively, with 6 bases between them. Looked up from germline, CDR1 is SGHVS and CDR2 is FNYEAQ. CDR3 DNA: TGTGCCAGCAGCTCAGGGAACGAGCAGTACTTC. Its protein is CASSSGNEQYF.

The V gene is TRBV5-1, the J gene TRBJ1-5; D possibly corresponds to TRBD1 (5 bases). The CDR3 has 15 residues. The V end was cut by 7 bases, the J end by 0 bases, with 14 bases between. Germline V CDR1 and CDR2: SGHRS, YFSETQ. The chain's CDR3 is CASSPGEHSNQPQHF. The CDR3 bases are TGCGCCAGCTCCCCGGGGGAGCATAGCAATCAGCCCCAGCATTTT.